This T cell receptor beta chain was recovered during a study of tumor-infiltrating lymphocytes in oesophageal squamous cell carcinoma. This clonotype was observed a handful of times. TCRdb reanalysed the PCR reads using MiXCR and keeps one entry per CDR3 protein. Here the sample spans tens of thousands of distinct CDR3 sequences, around 34% being singletons. The germline V gene encodes CDR1 SGHTA and CDR2 FQGTGA. V lost 7 bases and J lost 5, with 11 bases in between. The CDR3 extends over 13 amino acids. The TCR originated in a female donor with esophageal squamous cell carcinoma. The J gene is TRBJ2-2, the V gene TRBV7-3, with D possibly being TRBD2 (6 bases). The source material was esophageal tumor tissue. The CDR3 region is CASTAAGTGELFF. CDR3 nucleotides: TGTGCCAGCACGGCCGCGGGGACCGGGGAGCTGTTTTTT.